The present TCR beta chain was sequenced within a study of vaccination effects on CD4 cells after COVID-19. Sequencing was preceded by expansion of antigen-specific CD4+ T cells with viral peptide pools in the ViraFEST assay. Upon completion of 10 to 11 days in culture, CD4+ T cells were isolated. Of the BNT162b2 and mRNA-1273 vaccines, participants received two doses of one or the other. Some clones are missing from TCRdb's copy, which holds only in-frame ones; the method was immunoSEQ multiplex PCR. The sample records some 16,000 clones, 75% to 80% being singletons. Turning to this clone: Antigen specificity is unknown.

CDR1 and CDR2 (germline): MNHEY, SVGEGT. The CDR3 is 14 residues long. The ends lost 6 bases at V and 7 bases at J; junction bases unmatched: 8. This chain links TRBV6-2 or TRBV6-3 with TRBJ1-5, with 8 bases matching TRBD1. The TCR sequence derives from a human donor who received a COVID-19 vaccine. Sample: CD4+ T cells from PBMCs cultured with HCoV-NL63 spike peptides, taken after COVID-19 vaccination. The CDR3 bases are TGTGCCAGCAGGTACCCAGGGGGCGGGCAGCCCCAGCATTTT. Its protein product is CASRYPGGGQPQHF.